The clone carrying this T cell receptor (beta chain) has at least ten counts. Its antigen is still unknown. A quantitative 5'-RACE method, one with molecular barcodes, was used to make TCR beta libraries. TCRdb ran MiXCR on the 5' RACE reads and lists one entry per CDR3 protein. The sample shows 700,000 to 1,000,000 distinct CDR3 sequences, about 11% of them seen only once. These data are taken from a study of CD8 T cells in ankylosing spondylitis. Findings of the study overall: A TCR beta motif of under 10 highly homologous variants appeared characteristic of ankylosing spondylitis blood.

The material sequenced was blood, either unsorted or a sorted T cell fraction (not recorded which). The TCR was taken from a male donor with ankylosing spondylitis.

CDR3 sequence: CSERLTTDTQYF. As DNA, the CDR3 is TGCAGCGAGAGGCTTACCACAGATACGCAGTATTTT. This chain joins TRBV20-1 and TRBJ2-3; D unresolved. Per the germline V gene, CDR1 is DFQATT and CDR2 is SNEGSKA (reference sequence). CDR3 length: 12 residues.